One and the same sample provided the 17 T cell receptor beta chains below, sequenced in a study of vaccination and CD4 T cells after COVID-19. No antigen has been assigned to these receptors. Sequencing of cultured CD4+ T cell DNA used the Oncomine TCR Beta short-read assay. TCRdb reprocessed the PCR reads with MiXCR, giving one entry per CDR3 protein. This table has several thousand distinct CDR3 sequences, approximately 53% appearing once. Treatment given: roughly 10-day PBMC culture with coronavirus spike peptide pools or control peptides (ViraFEST assay). One should note that the unexposed donor's CD4+ T cells were collected before the COVID-19 pandemic (2011-2018). The sequencing sample was made of CD4+ T cells from blood, cultured in vitro. The receptor source for this set is a human donor in good health.

This sequence joins TRBV18 and TRBJ1-2; D remains ambiguous. This CDR3 contains 12 residues. V lost 2 bases and J lost 8, with 9 bases in between. From germline, CDR1 is KGHSH and CDR2 LQKENI. CDR3 amino acids: CASSPEGGGYTF. For the CDR3, the DNA is TGTGCCAGCTCACCAGAGGGCGGAGGCTACACCTTC.

This clonotype was counted once. The CDR3 coding sequence is TGTGCCAGCAGTGAACAGAGTAGCAATCAGCCCCAGCATTTT. Translation: CASSEQSSNQPQHF. The chain is built from TRBV2 and TRBJ1-5; no clear D. V lost 2 bases, J lost 0 bases, and 5 bases lay in between. CDR3 size: 14 residues. The germline V gene has CDR1 SNHLY and CDR2 FYNNEI.

The V call is TRBV9, the J call TRBJ2-1; the D gene is possibly TRBD1 (5 bases). The CDR3 length is 14 residues. CDR1 is SGDLS and CDR2 is YYNGEE in the germline V gene. Trimming took 3 bases from V and 4 from J, leaving 11 bases between them. CDR3: CASSGTPLYNEQFF. DNA of the CDR3: TGTGCCAGCAGCGGGACACCCCTTTACAATGAGCAGTTCTTC.

This rearrangement joins TRBV6-1 to TRBJ2-1, with D unclear. Germline V CDR1 and CDR2: MNHNS, SASEGT. The CDR3 has 13 amino acids. Trimming removed 2 bases at V and 5 bases at J, with 7 bases between. The CDR3 bases are TGTGCCAGCAGTGAATCCAAAGACAATGAGCAGTTCTTC. This translates into CASSESKDNEQFF.

The gene calls are TRBV14 and TRBJ1-1; D gene ambiguous. The CDR3 totals 15 residues. Germline CDR1 is SGHDN and CDR2 is FVKESK. The V end lost 0 bases, the J end lost 0 bases, and 8 bases lay between the germline ends. Here the CDR3 reads CASSQDPILNTEAFF. The CDR3, as DNA: TGTGCCAGCAGCCAAGATCCCATTCTGAACACTGAAGCTTTCTTT.

This chain connects TRBV10-3 to TRBJ1-2, with D perhaps matching TRBD1 (6 bases). The CDR3 extends over 16 amino acids. V lost 2 bases and J lost 7, with 20 bases in between. From germline, CDR1 is ENHRY and CDR2 SYGVKD. CDR3 sequence reads: CAISETGHLDLGGYTF. CDR3 DNA: TGTGCCATCAGTGAGACAGGGCATTTGGATCTGGGTGGCTACACCTTC.

This clonotype was detected a few times. The chain employs TRBV4-2 and TRBJ2-1, with 8 bases matching TRBD1. This CDR3 is built from 15 residues. Germline lookup yields CDR1 LGHNA and CDR2 YNFKEQ. Trimming at V came to 4 bases and at J to 5 bases, leaving 7 bases not matched to a gene. The CDR3 region has the DNA TGTGCCAGCAGCCCTCAGGGGGCTAACGACAATGAGCAGTTCTTC. This translates into CASSPQGANDNEQFF.

The V call is TRBV15, the J call TRBJ2-1, with D perhaps TRBD1 or TRBD2 (5 bases each). The ends were cut back, 5 bases at V and 13 bases at J, with 9 bases in the middle. Germline V CDR1 and CDR2: LNHNV, YYDKDF (reference sequence). The CDR3 extends over 10 amino acids. CDR3 in amino acids: CATSAGAQFF. CDR3 nucleotide sequence: TGTGCCACCAGCGCCGGGGCCCAGTTCTTC.

This clonotype was seen more than once but under ten times. The chain is built from TRBV20-1 and TRBJ1-1; D gene uncertain. This CDR3 region has 11 residues. V was cut by 6 bases and J by 1 base, with 6 bases left in between. In germline, CDR1 is DFQATT, CDR2 SNEGSKA (reference sequence). CDR3 in amino acids: CSATENTEAFF. The CDR3 bases are TGCAGTGCAACAGAGAACACTGAAGCTTTCTTT.

This chain connects TRBV6-1 to TRBJ1-5; D gene uncertain. In germline, CDR1 is MNHNS, CDR2 SASEGT. CDR3 length: 12 amino acids. Trimming took off 8 bases at V and 2 bases at J, with 7 bases between the two ends. CDR3 nucleotide sequence: TGTGCCAGCCACCAGGGCAATCAGCCCCAGCATTTT. Translated, it gives CASHQGNQPQHF.

This clonotype has a single count. CDR3 nucleotides: TGTGCCAGCAGCGTAGTAGAAGGGTGGGGCTACACCTTC. It encodes CASSVVEGWGYTF. The rearrangement joins TRBV9 to TRBJ1-2; D unclear. V was pared by 0 bases and J by 8 bases, with 11 bases between. This CDR3 region has 13 residues. CDR1 is SGDLS and CDR2 is YYNGEE in the germline V gene.

The chain couples TRBV7-6 to TRBJ2-7; 7 bases line up with TRBD1. CDR1 is SGHVS and CDR2 is FNYEAQ in the germline V gene. J lost 6 bases, V lost 1 base, and 3 bases had no gene match. The CDR3 has 13 residues. CDR3 region: CASSLEGAAEQYF. The CDR3 nucleotides are TGTGCCAGCAGCTTAGAGGGGGCAGCCGAGCAGTACTTC.

This clonotype was seen more than once but under ten times. The genes are TRBV7-9 and TRBJ2-7; 7 bases are shared with TRBD1. The CDR3 loop spans 14 amino acids. V shed 5 bases, J shed 2 bases, and the junction held 6 bases outside the gene matches. The germline V gene has CDR1 SEHNR and CDR2 FQNEAQ (reference sequence). CDR3 amino acids: CASSRGQKTYEQYF. CDR3 nucleotides: TGTGCCAGCAGCCGGGGACAGAAAACCTACGAGCAGTACTTC.

The genes are TRBV6-1 and TRBJ2-5, with D tentatively TRBD1 (5 bases). CDR1 and CDR2 from the germline V gene are MNHNS and SASEGT. Trimming removed 6 bases from V and 1 base from J, with 9 bases in between. The CDR3 runs 13 residues. DNA of the CDR3: TGTGCCAGCAGACTACAGGCCCAAGAGACCCAGTACTTC. It specifies CASRLQAQETQYF.

The J gene is TRBJ1-5, the V gene TRBV7-6, with a tentative D call TRBD1 (6 bases). This CDR3 contains 16 residues. V lost 1 base, J lost 2 bases, and 12 bases lay in between. The V gene's germline CDR1 is SGHVS and CDR2 FNYEAQ. CDR3 coding DNA: TGTGCCAGCAGCTTAGGGTCAGGGGCGGGCAATCAGCCCCAGCATTTT. This sequence encodes CASSLGSGAGNQPQHF.

A few counts support this clonotype. The V and J genes are TRBV7-9 and TRBJ1-2, with no clear D. Germline values: CDR1 SEHNR, CDR2 FQNEAQ (reference sequence). With 5 bases removed from V and 5 bases from J, the gap between germline ends came to 9 bases. The length of the CDR3 is 12 residues. The CDR3 sequence: CASSATDYGYTF. CDR3 nucleotides: TGTGCCAGCAGCGCAACAGATTATGGCTACACCTTC.

The chain combines TRBV20-1 with TRBJ2-3; the match to TRBD2 covers 13 bases. From germline, CDR1 is DFQATT and CDR2 SNEGSKA (reference sequence). V gave up 5 bases and J gave up 2 bases; unmatched junction bases: 7. This CDR3 region has 16 residues. The CDR3 region has the DNA TGCAGTGCTCTTCAGACTAGCGGGGGGTTCACAGATACGCAGTATTTT. Its translation: CSALQTSGGFTDTQYF.